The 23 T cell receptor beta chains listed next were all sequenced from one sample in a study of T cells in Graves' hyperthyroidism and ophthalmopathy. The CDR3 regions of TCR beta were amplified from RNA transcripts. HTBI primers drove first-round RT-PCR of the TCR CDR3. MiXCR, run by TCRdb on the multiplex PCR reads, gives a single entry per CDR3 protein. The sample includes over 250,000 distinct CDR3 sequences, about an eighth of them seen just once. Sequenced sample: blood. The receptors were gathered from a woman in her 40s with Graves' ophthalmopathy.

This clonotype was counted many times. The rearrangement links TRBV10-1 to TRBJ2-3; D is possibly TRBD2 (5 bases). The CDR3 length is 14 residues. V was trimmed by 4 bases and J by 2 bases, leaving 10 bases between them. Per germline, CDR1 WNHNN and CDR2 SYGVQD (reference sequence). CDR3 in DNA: TGCGCCAGCAGTGTGCGGGCAGACACAGATACGCAGTATTTT. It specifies CASSVRADTDTQYF.

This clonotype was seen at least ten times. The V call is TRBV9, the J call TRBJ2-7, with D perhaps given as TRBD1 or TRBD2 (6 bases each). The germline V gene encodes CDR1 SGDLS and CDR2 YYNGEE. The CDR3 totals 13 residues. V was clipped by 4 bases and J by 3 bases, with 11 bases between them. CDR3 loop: CASSPRGDYEQYF. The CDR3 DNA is TGTGCCAGCAGCCCTAGGGGGGACTACGAGCAGTACTTC.

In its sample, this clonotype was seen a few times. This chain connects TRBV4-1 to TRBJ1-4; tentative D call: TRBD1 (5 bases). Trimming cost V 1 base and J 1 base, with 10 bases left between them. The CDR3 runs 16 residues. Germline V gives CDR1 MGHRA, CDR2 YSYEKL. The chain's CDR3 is CASSQGYRQTNEKLFF. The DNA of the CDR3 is TGCGCCAGCAGCCAAGGGTACAGGCAAACTAATGAAAAACTGTTTTTT.

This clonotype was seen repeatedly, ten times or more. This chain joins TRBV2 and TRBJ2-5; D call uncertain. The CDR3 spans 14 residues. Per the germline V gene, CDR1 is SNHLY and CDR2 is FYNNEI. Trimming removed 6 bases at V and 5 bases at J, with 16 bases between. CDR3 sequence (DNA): TGTGCCAGCAGACAATATGCGGTTGTGGAGACCCAGTACTTC. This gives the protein CASRQYAVVETQYF. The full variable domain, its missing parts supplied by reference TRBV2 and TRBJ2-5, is EPEVTQTPSHQVTQMGQEVILRCVPISNHLYFYWYRQILGQKVEFLVSFYNNEISEKSEIFDDQFSVERPDGSNFTLKIRSTKLEDSAMYFCASRQYAVVETQYFGPGTRLLVL.

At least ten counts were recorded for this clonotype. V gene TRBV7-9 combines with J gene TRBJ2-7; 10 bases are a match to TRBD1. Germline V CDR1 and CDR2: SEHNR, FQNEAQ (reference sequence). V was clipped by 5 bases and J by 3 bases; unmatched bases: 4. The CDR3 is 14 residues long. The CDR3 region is CASSRDRGIYEQYF. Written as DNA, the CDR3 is TGTGCCAGCAGCCGGGACAGGGGTATCTACGAGCAGTACTTC.

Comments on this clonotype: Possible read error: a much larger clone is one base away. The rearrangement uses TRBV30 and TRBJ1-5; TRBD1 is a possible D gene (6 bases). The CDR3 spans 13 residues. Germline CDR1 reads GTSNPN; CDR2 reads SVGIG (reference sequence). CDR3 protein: CARSAWGRQPQHF. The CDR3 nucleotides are TGTGCCCGGAGTGCGTGGGGGCGGCAGCCCCAGCATTTT.

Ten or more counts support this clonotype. The CDR3 DNA reads as TGTGCCAGCTACAGAAGGTGGGGTACGCAGTATTTT. This gives the protein CASYRRWGTQYF. The rearrangement links TRBV2 to TRBJ2-3; no clear D. This CDR3 contains 12 residues. Germline V gene data show CDR1 as SNHLY and CDR2 as FYNNEI. V was trimmed by 8 bases and J by 8 bases, leaving 14 bases between them. The complete variable domain, with remaining parts taken from reference TRBV2 and TRBJ2-3, reads EPEVTQTPSHQVTQMGQEVILRCVPISNHLYFYWYRQILGQKVEFLVSFYNNEISEKSEIFDDQFSVERPDGSNFTLKIRSTKLEDSAMYFCASYRRWGTQYFGPGTRLTVL.

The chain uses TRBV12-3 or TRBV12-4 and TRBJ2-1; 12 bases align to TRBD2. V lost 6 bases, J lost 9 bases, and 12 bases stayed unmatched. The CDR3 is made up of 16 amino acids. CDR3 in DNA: TGTGCCAGCAGCCTAGGGTCCCTAGCGGGAGGGCCTGAGCAGTTCTTC. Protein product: CASSLGSLAGGPEQFF.

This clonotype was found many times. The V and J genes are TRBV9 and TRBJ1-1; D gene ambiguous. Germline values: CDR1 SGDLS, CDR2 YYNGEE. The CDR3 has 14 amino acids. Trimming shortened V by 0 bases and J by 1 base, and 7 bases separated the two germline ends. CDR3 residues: CASSVVLGNTEAFF. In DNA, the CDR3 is TGTGCCAGCAGCGTAGTTCTGGGGAACACTGAAGCTTTCTTT.

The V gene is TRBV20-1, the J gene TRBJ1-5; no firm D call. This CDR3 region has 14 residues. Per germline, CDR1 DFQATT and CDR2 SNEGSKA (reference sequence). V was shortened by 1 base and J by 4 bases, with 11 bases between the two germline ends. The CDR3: CSARGYSQNQPQHF. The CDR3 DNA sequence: TGCAGTGCTAGAGGTTATAGCCAAAATCAGCCCCAGCATTTT.

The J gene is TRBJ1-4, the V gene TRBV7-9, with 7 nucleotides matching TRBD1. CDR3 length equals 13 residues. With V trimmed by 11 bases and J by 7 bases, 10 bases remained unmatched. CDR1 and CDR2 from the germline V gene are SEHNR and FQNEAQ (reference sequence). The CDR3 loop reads CAFGGTVGEKLFF. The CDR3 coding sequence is TGTGCCTTCGGAGGGACAGTCGGTGAAAAACTGTTTTTT. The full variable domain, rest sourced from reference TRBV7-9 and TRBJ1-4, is DTGVSQNPRHKITKRGQNVTFRCDPISEHNRLYWYRQTLGQGPEFLTYFQNEAQLEKSRLLSDRFSAERPKGSFSTLEIQRTEQGDSAMYLCAFGGTVGEKLFFGSGTQLSVL.

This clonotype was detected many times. The CDR3 DNA reads as TGTGCCAGCATACCGAGATTTGGGTATGGCTACACCTTC. Translation: CASIPRFGYGYTF. The V gene is TRBV2, the J gene TRBJ1-2; D is undetermined. V lost 7 bases, J lost 5 bases, and 14 bases lay in between. The CDR3 consists of 13 residues. Germline CDR1 is SNHLY and CDR2 is FYNNEI.

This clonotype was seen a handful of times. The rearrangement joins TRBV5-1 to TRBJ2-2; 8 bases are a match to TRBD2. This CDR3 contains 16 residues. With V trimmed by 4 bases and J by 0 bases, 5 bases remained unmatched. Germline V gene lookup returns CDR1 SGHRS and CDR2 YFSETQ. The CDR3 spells CASSLPLAANTGELFF. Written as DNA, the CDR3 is TGCGCCAGCAGCCTACCACTAGCGGCGAACACCGGGGAGCTGTTTTTT.

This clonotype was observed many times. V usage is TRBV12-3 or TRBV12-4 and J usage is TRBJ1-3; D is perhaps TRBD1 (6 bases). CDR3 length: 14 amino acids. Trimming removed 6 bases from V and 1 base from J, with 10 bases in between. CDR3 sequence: CASRSTGSGNTIYF. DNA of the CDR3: TGTGCCAGCAGGTCCACAGGGTCTGGAAACACCATATATTTT.

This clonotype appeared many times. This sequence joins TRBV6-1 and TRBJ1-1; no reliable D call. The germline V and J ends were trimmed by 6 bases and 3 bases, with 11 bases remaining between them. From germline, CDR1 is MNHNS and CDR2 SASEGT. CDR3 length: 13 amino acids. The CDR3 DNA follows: TGTGCCAGCAGCTCGGACTTCTACACTGAAGCTTTCTTT. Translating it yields CASSSDFYTEAFF.

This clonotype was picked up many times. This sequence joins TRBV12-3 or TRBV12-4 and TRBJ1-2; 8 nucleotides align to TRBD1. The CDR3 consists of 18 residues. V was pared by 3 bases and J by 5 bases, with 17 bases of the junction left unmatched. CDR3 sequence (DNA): TGTGCCAGCAGTTTTTACCAGCGGACGCGACAGGGGCCTTATGGCTACACCTTC. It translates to CASSFYQRTRQGPYGYTF.

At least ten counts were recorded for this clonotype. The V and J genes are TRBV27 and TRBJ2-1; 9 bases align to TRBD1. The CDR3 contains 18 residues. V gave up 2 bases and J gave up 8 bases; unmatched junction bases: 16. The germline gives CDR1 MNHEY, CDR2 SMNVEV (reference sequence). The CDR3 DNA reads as TGTGCCAGCAGTTTACTAAACCCGACAGGGGGGCCTACTCATGAGCAGTTCTTC. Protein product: CASSLLNPTGGPTHEQFF.

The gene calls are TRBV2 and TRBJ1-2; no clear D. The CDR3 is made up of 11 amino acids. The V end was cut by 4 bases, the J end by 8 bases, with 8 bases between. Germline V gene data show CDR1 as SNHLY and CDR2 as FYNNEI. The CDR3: CASSGGGGYTF. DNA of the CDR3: TGTGCCAGCAGTGGGGGTGGGGGCTACACCTTC. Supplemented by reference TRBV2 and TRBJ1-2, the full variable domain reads EPEVTQTPSHQVTQMGQEVILRCVPISNHLYFYWYRQILGQKVEFLVSFYNNEISEKSEIFDDQFSVERPDGSNFTLKIRSTKLEDSAMYFCASSGGGGYTFGSGTRLTVV.

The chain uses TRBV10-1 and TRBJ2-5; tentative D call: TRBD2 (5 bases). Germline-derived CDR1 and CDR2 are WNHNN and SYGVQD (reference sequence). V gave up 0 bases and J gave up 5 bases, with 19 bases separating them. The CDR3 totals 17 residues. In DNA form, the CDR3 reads TGCGCCAGCAGTGAGTCGAACGGGAATGGACGGCGGGAGACCCAGTACTTC. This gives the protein CASSESNGNGRRETQYF.

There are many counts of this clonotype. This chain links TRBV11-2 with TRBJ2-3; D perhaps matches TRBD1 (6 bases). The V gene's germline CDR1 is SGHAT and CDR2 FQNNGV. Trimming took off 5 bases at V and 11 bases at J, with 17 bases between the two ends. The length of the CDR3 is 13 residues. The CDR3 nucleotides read TGTGCCAGCAGCGCCGCCCTGGGGGCTGGGCAGTATTTT. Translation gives CASSAALGAGQYF.

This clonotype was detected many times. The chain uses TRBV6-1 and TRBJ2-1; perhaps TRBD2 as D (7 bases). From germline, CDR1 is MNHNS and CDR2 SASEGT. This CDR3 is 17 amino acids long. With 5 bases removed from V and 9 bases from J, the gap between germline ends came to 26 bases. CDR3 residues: CASSNPRGAGWAAEQFF. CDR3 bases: TGTGCCAGCAGTAACCCTCGGGGGGCGGGATGGGCGGCTGAGCAGTTCTTC.

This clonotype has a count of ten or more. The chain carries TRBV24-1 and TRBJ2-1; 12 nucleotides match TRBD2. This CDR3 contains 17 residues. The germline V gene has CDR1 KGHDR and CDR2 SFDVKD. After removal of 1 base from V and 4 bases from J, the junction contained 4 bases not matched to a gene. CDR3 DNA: TGTGCCACCAGTGATTTTGCCGGACTAGCGGGATACAATGAGCAGTTCTTC. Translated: CATSDFAGLAGYNEQFF.

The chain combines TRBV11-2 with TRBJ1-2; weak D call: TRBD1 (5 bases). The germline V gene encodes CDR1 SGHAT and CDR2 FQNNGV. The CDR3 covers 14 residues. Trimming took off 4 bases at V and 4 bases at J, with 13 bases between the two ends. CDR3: CASSSRARGYGYTF. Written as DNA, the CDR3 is TGTGCCAGCAGCTCCCGCGCAAGGGGCTATGGCTACACCTTC.